The subject of this entry is one TCR beta chain. This clonotype was seen at least ten times. The antigen it binds to is not known. Per-nucleotide qualities are absent, and no much larger clonotype sits a single base away. CDR1 and CDR2 were assigned from the germline V gene as SGHAT and FQNNGV. V lost 6 bases and J lost 5 bases; the stretch between them is 13 bases long. Counted from cysteine to phenylalanine, this CDR3 has 13 amino acids. Solely the CDR3 DNA is kept, with 39 bases framed from the first base. These data belong to a study of regulatory T cells in long-lasting Graves disease (dated by TCRdb to the early 2020s). With respect to the entire study: Antithyroid drugs had been taken for less than 3 months by newly diagnosed Graves' disease patients. The study took place in China and was registered as a clinical trial. Patients with persistent Graves' disease were compared with patients with newly diagnosed Graves' disease using TCR sequencing and RNA sequencing of peripheral blood. TCR sequencing covered some 13 persistent and roughly 20 newly diagnosed Graves' disease patients, some 35 samples in total.

According to the study, the label for this sample's time point signals: newly diagnosed GD, antithyroid drugs for less than 3 months. RNA was extracted from PBMCs in TRIzol for both TCR sequencing and RNA sequencing. The diagnosis of Graves' disease followed American Thyroid Association guidelines. The patients came from an endocrinology department in Xi'an, China. Each patient gave roughly 10 milliliters of peripheral blood, collected in an EDTA anticoagulant tube. Ficoll Paque Plus density gradient separation was used to isolate PBMCs, and no additional T cell sorting was done. An Agilent 2100 Bioanalyzer and agarose gel were used to assess RNA quality, and a NanoDrop 2000 was used to measure RNA concentration. Summary of the overall study and its limitations: Only the TCR beta chain was sequenced and analyzed. Persistent patients shared more public clonotypes among themselves (more than 2,500) than newly diagnosed patients did (roughly 910). Because the primary lesion, thyroid tissue, could not be accessed, the study looked at peripheral blood alone. TRBV28, TRBJ1-2 and TRBJ2-5 were preferentially used in persistent disease, while TRBV20-1 and TRBJ2-1 were favored in newly diagnosed disease. The authors acknowledged the small sample size as a limitation that may reduce accuracy. Lower TCR Shannon entropy and fewer highly expanded clones were observed in persistent Graves' disease patients than in newly diagnosed patients, which suggested clonal expansion.

The receptor library was made with multiplex PCR. Data came from an Illumina HiSeq 4000. CDR3 regions were amplified by Arm-PCR with iRepertoire HTBI primers to construct TCR beta libraries. PCR products were gel purified before sequencing. As for the original processing: Gene usage analysis of CDR3 amino acid clonotypes used the 55 to 80 TRBV and more than 13 TRBJ segments found across samples. COPE and FqMerger were used to merge filtered high-quality paired reads into contigs. BLAST was used to align contigs to IMGT TRBV, TRBD and TRBJ reference genes, with CDR3 defined following IMGT. Clonotypes above 0.1% frequency were classified as highly expanded clones. Shannon entropy served as the measure of repertoire diversity, while the Gini coefficient captured V-J evenness. A clonotype found in more than one individual was treated as public. TCRdb trimmed public reads at Q25 via fastp, called clones via MiXCR and kept in-frame beta chains. Duplicate CDR3 protein sequences are folded into a single record with the most common DNA and genes. The V and J calls come from TCRdb's annotation, not from the publication. The sample yields about 400,000 distinct CDR3 sequences; less than 20% were counted once. The ten largest make up 20% to 25% of the sample.

The receptor comes from a female donor with Graves disease. The source material was peripheral blood mononuclear cells (PBMCs), sampled at new diagnosis, from a patient treated with antithyroid drugs. Recombination linked TRBV11-2 to TRBJ1-2, with no confidently assigned D gene. The bases read TGTGCCAGCAGTAGTTCAGCATATTATGGCTACACCTTC. This encodes CASSSSAYYGYTF.